Below are 6 T cell receptor beta chains sequenced from a single sample in a study of blood T cells in healthy people across ages. The second PCR ran roughly 7 to 11 cycles with a sample-barcoded 5' primer and J-beta primers. TCRdb re-called the 5' RACE reads through MiXCR, storing one row per CDR3 protein. The profile covers some 1 million distinct CDR3 sequences, with 40% to 45% appearing a single time and under 20% taken by the ten largest. Sequencing used blood. The receptor source for this set is a woman aged 55 to 70 in good health.

The rearrangement links TRBV6-2 or TRBV6-3 to TRBJ2-1; TRBD2 agrees at 7 bases. Germline assignment: CDR1 MNHEY and CDR2 SVGEGT. The CDR3 is made up of 15 amino acids. With V trimmed by 10 bases and J by 0 bases, 9 bases remained unmatched. The CDR3 nucleotides are TGTGCCACCAGGGCTAGCGGCGGCTCCTACAATGAGCAGTTCTTC. Its protein is CATRASGGSYNEQFF.

This clonotype was counted at least ten times. Here the CDR3 DNA reads TGCAGCGTTAAAAACCGACAGGAAAGCGAGCAGTACTTC. Residues: CSVKNRQESEQYF. The genes are TRBV29-1 and TRBJ2-7; weak D call: TRBD1 (6 bases). The CDR3 sequence is 13 residues long. Germline CDR1 SQVTM, CDR2 ANQGSEA. V lost 5 bases and J 6 bases, leaving 17 bases between the germline ends.

The table lists this clonotype with many counts. This chain joins TRBV27 and TRBJ2-7; no clear D. V lost 5 bases and J lost 1, with 9 bases in between. The germline V gene has CDR1 MNHEY and CDR2 SMNVEV (reference sequence). CDR3 length equals 13 residues. The CDR3 bases are TGTGCCAGCAGTATCCAACGATCCTACGAGCAGTACTTC. It translates to CASSIQRSYEQYF.

This chain connects TRBV29-1 to TRBJ2-1; 8 bases fit TRBD2. Germline V lookup: CDR1 SQVTM, CDR2 ANQGSEA. The J segment lost 6 bases and the V segment lost 7 bases, leaving 11 bases of the junction unmatched. The length of the CDR3 is 14 residues. The CDR3 is CSALGASGSNEQFF. The CDR3 DNA reads TGCAGCGCCCTCGGGGCTAGCGGGTCCAATGAGCAGTTCTTC.

This clonotype was counted between two and nine times. The rearrangement uses TRBV20-1 and TRBJ2-3, with 7 bases aligning to TRBD2. V trimming: 3 bases; J trimming: 0 bases; junction bases outside the gene matches: 6. The CDR3 has 15 amino acids. CDR1 and CDR2 (germline): DFQATT, SNEGSKA (reference sequence). CDR3 sequence: CSARVGTTSTDTQYF. CDR3 nucleotides: TGCAGTGCTAGGGTCGGGACTACTAGCACAGATACGCAGTATTTT.

This clonotype was observed a handful of times. This chain joins TRBV7-9 and TRBJ2-1; D is perhaps TRBD2 (6 bases). The CDR3 contains 17 residues. V was pared by 8 bases and J by 2 bases, with 22 bases between. Germline CDR1 and CDR2: SEHNR and FQNEAQ (reference sequence). DNA of the CDR3: TGTGCCAGCGAATCCGTCCGTGGGACTTTTACCTACAATGAGCAGTTCTTC. Residues: CASESVRGTFTYNEQFF.